Sequencing of this T cell receptor (beta chain) was carried out in a study of metastatic and nonmetastatic thyroid tumors. Overall study context: Across blood and tumor or nodule tissue, repertoires from malignant and benign thyroid patients were compared with one another.

There are many counts of this clone. Germline V gives CDR1 SQVTM, CDR2 ANQGSEA. V lost 1 base to trimming and J lost 7 bases, with 7 bases between them. The CDR3 is made up of 12 amino acids. Each patient came to thyroid surgery without any prior treatment (of any kind). Using MiXCR, TCRdb reanalyzed the PCR reads. The sample has under 40,000 clones, 16% seen once. Sequencing was performed on blood. V gene TRBV29-1 combines with J gene TRBJ2-2; D is undetermined. The TCR originated in a female donor with papillary thyroid cancer or a benign thyroid nodule (not recorded which). Some clones in this sample may be carry-over from other donors' samples. The CDR3 spells CSVEGGGGELFF. For the CDR3, the DNA is TGCAGCGTTGAAGGAGGCGGCGGGGAGCTGTTTTTT.